This TCR beta chain derives from a study of sequential checkpoint blockade in melanoma. Study details: Maintenance nivolumab came after either treatment sequence.

From germline, CDR1 is ENHRY and CDR2 SYGVKD. Trimming stripped 8 bases from V and 4 bases from J, with 11 bases between. The CDR3 is made up of 12 amino acids. Clones were read by immunoSEQ multiplex PCR, and TCRdb kept only the in-frame ones, dropping some. The sample includes around 16,000 clones, roughly 82% seen only once; the top ten take about 30%. This clone has just a few counts. Treatment given: randomized to nivolumab then ipilimumab (arm A) or the reverse (arm B). No patient had prior DNA-damaging chemotherapy. Sorted cells were live CD3+CD8+, lacking CD19 and CD56, from PBMCs. J is TRBJ1-1 and V is TRBV10-3; D might be TRBD1 (6 bases). Sequencing was performed on CD8+ T cells sorted from blood (inferred from file names), taken from a patient given nivolumab and ipilimumab in sequence. The TCR originated in a human donor with melanoma. CDR3 nucleotide sequence: TGTGCCATCCGCCAGGGGATCACTGAAGCTTTCTTT. Protein sequence: CAIRQGITEAFF.